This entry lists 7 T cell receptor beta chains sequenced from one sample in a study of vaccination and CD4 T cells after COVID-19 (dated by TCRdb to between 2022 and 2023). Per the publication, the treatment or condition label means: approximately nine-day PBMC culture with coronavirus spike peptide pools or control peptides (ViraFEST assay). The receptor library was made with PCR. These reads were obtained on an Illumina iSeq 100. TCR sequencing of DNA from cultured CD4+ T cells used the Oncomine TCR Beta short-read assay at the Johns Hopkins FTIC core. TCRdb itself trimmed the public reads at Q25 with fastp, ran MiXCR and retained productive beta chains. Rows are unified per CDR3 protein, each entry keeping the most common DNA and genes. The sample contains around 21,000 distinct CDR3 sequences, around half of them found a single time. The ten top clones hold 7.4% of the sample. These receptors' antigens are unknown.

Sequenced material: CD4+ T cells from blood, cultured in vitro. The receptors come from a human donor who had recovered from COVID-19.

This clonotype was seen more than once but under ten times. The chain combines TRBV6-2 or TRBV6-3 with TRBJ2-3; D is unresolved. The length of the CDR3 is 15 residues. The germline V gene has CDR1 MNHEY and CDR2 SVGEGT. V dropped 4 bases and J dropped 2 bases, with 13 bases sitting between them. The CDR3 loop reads CASSFPTGLTDTQYF. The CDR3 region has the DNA TGTGCCAGCAGTTTCCCGACCGGGCTCACAGATACGCAGTATTTT.

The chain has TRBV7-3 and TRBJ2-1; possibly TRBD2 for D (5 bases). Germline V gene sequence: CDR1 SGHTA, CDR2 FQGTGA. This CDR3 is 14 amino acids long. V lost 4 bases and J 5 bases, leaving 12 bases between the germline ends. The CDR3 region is CASSSIAPNNEQFF. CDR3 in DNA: TGTGCCAGCAGCTCCATAGCGCCGAACAATGAGCAGTTCTTC.

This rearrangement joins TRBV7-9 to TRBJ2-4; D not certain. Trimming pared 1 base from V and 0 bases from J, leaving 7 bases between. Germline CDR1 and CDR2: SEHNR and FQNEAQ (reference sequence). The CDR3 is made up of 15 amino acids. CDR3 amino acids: CASSLDRLAKNIQYF. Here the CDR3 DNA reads TGTGCCAGCAGCTTAGACAGACTAGCCAAAAACATTCAGTACTTC.

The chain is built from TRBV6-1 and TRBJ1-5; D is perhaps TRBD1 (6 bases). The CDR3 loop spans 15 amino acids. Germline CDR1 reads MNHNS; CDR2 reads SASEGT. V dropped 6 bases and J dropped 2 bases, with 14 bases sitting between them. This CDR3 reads CASRKTGTGNQPQHF. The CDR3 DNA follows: TGTGCCAGCAGAAAAACAGGGACCGGCAATCAGCCCCAGCATTTT.

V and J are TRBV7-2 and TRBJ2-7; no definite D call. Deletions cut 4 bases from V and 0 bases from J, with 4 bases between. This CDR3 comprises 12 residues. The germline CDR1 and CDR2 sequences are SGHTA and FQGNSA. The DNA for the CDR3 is TGTGCCAGCAGCTCGTACTCCTACGAGCAGTACTTC. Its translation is CASSSYSYEQYF.

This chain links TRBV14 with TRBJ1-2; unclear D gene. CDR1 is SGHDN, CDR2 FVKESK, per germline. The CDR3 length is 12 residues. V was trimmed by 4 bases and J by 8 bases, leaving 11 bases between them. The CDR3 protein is CASSPGDGGYTF. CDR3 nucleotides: TGTGCCAGCAGCCCTGGCGATGGCGGCTACACCTTC.

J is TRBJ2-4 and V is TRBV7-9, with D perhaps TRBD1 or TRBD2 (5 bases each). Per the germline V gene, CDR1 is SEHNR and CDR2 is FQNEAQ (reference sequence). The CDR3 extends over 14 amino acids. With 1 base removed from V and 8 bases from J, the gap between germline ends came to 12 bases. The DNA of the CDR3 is TGTGCCAGCAGCTTAGGGGGGACGATAGACATTCAGTACTTC. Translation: CASSLGGTIDIQYF.